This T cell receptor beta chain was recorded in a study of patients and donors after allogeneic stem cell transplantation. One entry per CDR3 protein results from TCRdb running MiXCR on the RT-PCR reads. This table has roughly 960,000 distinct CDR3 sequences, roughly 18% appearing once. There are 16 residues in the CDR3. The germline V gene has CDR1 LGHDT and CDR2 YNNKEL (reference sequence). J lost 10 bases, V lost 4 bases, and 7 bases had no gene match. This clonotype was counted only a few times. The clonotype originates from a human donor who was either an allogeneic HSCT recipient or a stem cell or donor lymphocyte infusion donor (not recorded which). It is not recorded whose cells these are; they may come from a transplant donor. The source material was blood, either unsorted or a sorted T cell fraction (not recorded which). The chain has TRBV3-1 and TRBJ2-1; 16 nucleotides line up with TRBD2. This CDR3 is CASSPGLAGGPLEQFF. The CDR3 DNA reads TGTGCCAGCAGCCCGGGACTAGCGGGAGGGCCGTTGGAGCAGTTCTTC.